The entry below describes one TCR beta chain. No cognate antigen has been identified for it. Per-base quality was not reported, and no clone a single base away is much larger than it. Whole blood was collected in K2EDTA tubes by collaborating institutions according to the institutions' own protocols. Collaborator samples were shipped for TCRbeta analysis as frozen whole blood, isolated PBMCs, or DNA extracted from either sample type. These data belong to a study of blood T cell repertoires in COVID-19 (dated by TCRdb to about 2020). Concerning the study at large: Samples covering the acute and convalescent phases of COVID-19 were provided by collaborators in the United States, Italy and Spain. The prospective study material was composed of cDNA or gDNA derived from T cells, B-cell-depleted T cells, or PBMCs. Subjects who had been exposed to COVID-19, were actively infected with it, or had recovered from it provided the deeply sampled blood TCRbeta repertoires that made up the dataset. The repertoires were made available in a free public database intended to serve as a resource for research on the immune response to SARS-CoV-2. Samples came from the ongoing ImmuneRACE study (first 160 participants) plus 1,254 subjects from 6 global collaborators. A de-identified subject ID, COVID-19 status, age in years and sex were almost always included in the sample metadata. Where HLA class I and class II types were available, the types were taken from metadata supplied by the sample provider, not from assay-based typing. The paper as a whole reports these results and caveats: The quantity of clinical and demographic metadata differed by source and by participant and was supplied without curation.

TCRbeta CDR3 regions were amplified from genomic DNA by means of the immunoSEQ Assay, a bias-controlled multiplex PCR. From the authors' description of their analysis: The number of nucleated cells in each sample was estimated by amplification of reference gene primers within the assay. Sequence reads were collapsed and filtered to measure the absolute abundance of every unique TCRbeta CDR3 rearrangement. For each sample, productive Simpson clonality was calculated as the square root of Simpson's diversity index over productive rearrangements. The immuneACCESS repertoire file appears here via TCRdb, limited to in-frame rearrangements. These files lack a portion of the clones; in checked studies, under half of the deficit traces to unresolved V genes, and the cause of the others is not known. V and J calls and clone size come straight from that table; D and trimming were deduced from the DNA. The sample table contains almost 55,000 clones; only one count was recorded for around four fifths of them. The ten largest clones capture roughly 5.2% of the sample.

The sequence derives from a human donor in a cohort sampled during active COVID-19. Sequencing was performed on peripheral blood.

The nucleotides read TGTGCCAGCAGTTACTCCCAGACAGGGTACTACGAGCAGTACTTC. Translated, it gives CASSYSQTGYYEQYF. In this chain, TRBV6-2 or TRBV6-3 is recombined with TRBJ2-7; 7 middle bases align to TRBD1. The junction shows trimming of 0 bases on V and 3 bases on J, and the gene matches do not reach 5 bases of it. The CDR3 goes from the cysteine to the phenylalanine over 15 residues. The entry retains the CDR3 DNA only, 45 bases that are in frame from base 1. CDR1 MNHEY and CDR2 SVGEGT were looked up in the germline V gene.